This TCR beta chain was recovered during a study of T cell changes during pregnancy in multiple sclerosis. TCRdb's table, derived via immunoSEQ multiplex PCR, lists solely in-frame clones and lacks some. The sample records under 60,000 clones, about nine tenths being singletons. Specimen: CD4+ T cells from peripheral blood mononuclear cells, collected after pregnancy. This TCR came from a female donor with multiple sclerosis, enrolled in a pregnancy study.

CDR3 in amino acids: CASSPDRVGKLFF. CDR3 bases: TGTGCCAGCTCACCAGACAGGGTGGGAAAACTGTTTTTT. The chain uses TRBV18 and TRBJ1-4; 7 bases are a match to TRBD1. Germline CDR1 is KGHSH and CDR2 is LQKENI. The CDR3 is 13 residues long. V trimming: 2 bases; J trimming: 10 bases; junction bases outside the gene matches: 4.